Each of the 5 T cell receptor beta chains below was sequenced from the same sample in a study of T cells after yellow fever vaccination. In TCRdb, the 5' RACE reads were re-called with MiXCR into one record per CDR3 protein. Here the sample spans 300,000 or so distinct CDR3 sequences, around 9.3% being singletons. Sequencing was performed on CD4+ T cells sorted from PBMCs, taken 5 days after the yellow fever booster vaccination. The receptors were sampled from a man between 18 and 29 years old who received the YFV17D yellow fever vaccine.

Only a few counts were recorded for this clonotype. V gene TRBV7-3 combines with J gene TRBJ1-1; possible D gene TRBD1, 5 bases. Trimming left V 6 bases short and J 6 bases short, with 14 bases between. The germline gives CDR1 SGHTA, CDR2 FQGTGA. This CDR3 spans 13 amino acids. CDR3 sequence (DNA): TGTGCCAGCAGTCCAAACGGGGGACCTGAAGCTTTCTTT. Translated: CASSPNGGPEAFF.

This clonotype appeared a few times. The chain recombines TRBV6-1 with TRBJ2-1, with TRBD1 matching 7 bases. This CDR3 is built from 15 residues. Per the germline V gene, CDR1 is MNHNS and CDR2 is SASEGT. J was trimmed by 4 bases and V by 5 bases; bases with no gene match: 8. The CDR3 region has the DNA TGTGCCAGCAGTTTACAGGGGAACCTTTACAATGAGCAGTTCTTC. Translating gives CASSLQGNLYNEQFF.

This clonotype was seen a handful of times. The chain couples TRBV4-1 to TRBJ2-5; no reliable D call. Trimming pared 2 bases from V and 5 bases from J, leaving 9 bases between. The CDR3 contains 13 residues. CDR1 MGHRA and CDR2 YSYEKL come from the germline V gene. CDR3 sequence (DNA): TGCGCCAGCAGCCAATGGGCAAGGGAGACCCAGTACTTC. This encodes CASSQWARETQYF.

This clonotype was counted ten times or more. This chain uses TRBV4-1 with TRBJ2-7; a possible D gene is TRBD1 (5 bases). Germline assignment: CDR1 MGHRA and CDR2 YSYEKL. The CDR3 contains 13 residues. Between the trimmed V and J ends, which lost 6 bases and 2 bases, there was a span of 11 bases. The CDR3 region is CASRQQGTYEQYF. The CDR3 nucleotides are TGCGCCAGCAGGCAGCAGGGAACCTACGAGCAGTACTTC.

CDR3 sequence: CAWSERVGEKLFF. CDR3 DNA: TGTGCCTGGAGCGAACGAGTAGGGGAAAAACTGTTTTTT. The rearrangement joins TRBV30 to TRBJ1-4; D ambiguous. V lost 3 bases and J 8 bases, leaving 13 bases between the germline ends. Germline-derived CDR1 and CDR2 are GTSNPN and SVGIG (reference sequence). The CDR3 consists of 13 residues.